This TCR beta chain originates from a study of blood T cell repertoires in COVID-19. The wider study: The origin of the acute and convalescent COVID-19 samples was the United States, Italy and Spain. PBMCs, B-cell-depleted T cells, or T cells provided the cDNA or gDNA that made up the material.

Original handling: Estimates of nucleated cell counts were drawn from the amplification of reference gene primers. Sequenced by immunoSEQ multiplex PCR; TCRdb stores in-frame clones only, minus some. V and J calls and clone size follow that table, whereas D and trimming were derived from the DNA. Of roughly 150,000 clones listed, 65% to 85% are singletons. This CDR3 has 17 residues. V lost 0 bases and J lost 4; bases outside the gene matches: 10. The germline V gene encodes CDR1 MNHNS and CDR2 SASEGT. The clonotype was recovered from a woman older than 75 with active or convalescent COVID-19. The chain is built from TRBV6-1 and TRBJ2-7; TRBD2 aligns across 9 bases. The specimen sequenced was peripheral blood. CDR3 sequence (DNA): TGTGCCAGCAGTGAAGCGCTAATAGCGGGGGTTGGGTACGAGCAGTACTTC. Protein sequence: CASSEALIAGVGYEQYF.